This is a list of T cell receptor beta chains from one sample in a study of blood T cell repertoires in COVID-19. Sequencing used immunoSEQ multiplex PCR; TCRdb keeps in-frame clones, though not all of them. The table has about 250,000 clones, roughly three quarters seen once. Sequenced material: peripheral blood. The receptors come from a woman between 40 and 55 years old with active or convalescent COVID-19. The CDR3 runs from the conserved cysteine through the conserved F or W. D genes are given only for firm matches. Expanded clones are given a class, and other clones once, few, many or no size at all.

d_gene: NA; v_gene: TRBV30; j_gene: TRBJ1-4; abundance: NA; CDR3nt: TGTGCCTGGAGCCGAACAAGGGGGGGGGAAAAACTGTTTTTT; CDR3aa: CAWSRTRGGEKLFF
d_gene: NA; v_gene: TRBV4-2; j_gene: TRBJ2-1; abundance: NA; CDR3nt: TGTGCCAGCAGCCAAGAGGGGGACACCTCCTACAATGAGCAGTTCTTC; CDR3aa: CASSQEGDTSYNEQFF
d_gene: NA; v_gene: TRBV15; j_gene: TRBJ2-2; abundance: few; CDR3nt: TGTGCCACCACCGTCGGGTACACCGGGGAGCTGTTTTTT; CDR3aa: CATTVGYTGELFF
d_gene: TRBD1; v_gene: TRBV7-7; j_gene: TRBJ1-4; abundance: NA; CDR3nt: TGTGCCAGCAGCCAAACAGGGGGCATAGGAGAAAAACTGTTTTTT; CDR3aa: CASSQTGGIGEKLFF
d_gene: NA; v_gene: TRBV2; j_gene: TRBJ1-4; abundance: NA; CDR3nt: TGTGCCAGCAGTCTATCAACTAATGAAAAACTGTTTTTT; CDR3aa: CASSLSTNEKLFF
d_gene: NA; v_gene: TRBV10-1; j_gene: TRBJ2-6; abundance: NA; CDR3nt: TGCGCCAGCAGTGAGGGCGGCTCTGGGGCCAACGTCCTGACTTTC; CDR3aa: CASSEGGSGANVLTF
d_gene: NA; v_gene: TRBV2; j_gene: TRBJ2-4; abundance: NA; CDR3nt: TGTGCCAGCAGAGGGCGACAGCCAGCCAAAAACATTCAGTACTTC; CDR3aa: CASRGRQPAKNIQYF
d_gene: TRBD1; v_gene: TRBV27; j_gene: TRBJ2-5; abundance: NA; CDR3nt: TGTGCCAGCAGCCTGACAGGGGCGTTCCAAGAGACCCAGTACTTC; CDR3aa: CASSLTGAFQETQYF
d_gene: TRBD2; v_gene: TRBV11-2; j_gene: TRBJ2-3; abundance: NA; CDR3nt: TGTGCCAGCAGCGTTCTAGCGGGGGGCCTTAGCACAGATACGCAGTATTTT; CDR3aa: CASSVLAGGLSTDTQYF
d_gene: NA; v_gene: TRBV7-3; j_gene: TRBJ1-3; abundance: NA; CDR3nt: TGTGCCAGCAGCTTAGCAGGGCCAGGAAACACCATATATTTT; CDR3aa: CASSLAGPGNTIYF
d_gene: NA; v_gene: TRBV28; j_gene: TRBJ1-2; abundance: NA; CDR3nt: TGTGCCAGCAGCTCAGCGCTTGGCTACACCTTC; CDR3aa: CASSSALGYTF
d_gene: TRBD1; v_gene: TRBV7-2; j_gene: TRBJ1-2; abundance: few; CDR3nt: TGTGCCAGCAGCTTTAGACGACAGGGCGATGGCTACACCTTC; CDR3aa: CASSFRRQGDGYTF
d_gene: NA; v_gene: TRBV29-1; j_gene: TRBJ2-7; abundance: NA; CDR3nt: TGCAGCATTGGAGCCAACGAGCAGTACTTC; CDR3aa: CSIGANEQYF
d_gene: TRBD1; v_gene: TRBV7-9; j_gene: TRBJ1-2; abundance: NA; CDR3nt: TGTGCCAGCGAGGCACCAACCGGGACAGGGCCAATCTATGGCTACACCTTC; CDR3aa: CASEAPTGTGPIYGYTF
d_gene: NA; v_gene: TRBV5-1; j_gene: TRBJ1-4; abundance: once; CDR3nt: TGCGCCAGCAGCTTGTCCCGGACTAATGAAAAACTGTTTTTT; CDR3aa: CASSLSRTNEKLFF
d_gene: TRBD2; v_gene: TRBV6-6; j_gene: TRBJ2-3; abundance: NA; CDR3nt: TGTGCCAGCAGTCGTGGGACGGGGGGGACAGATACGCAGTATTTT; CDR3aa: CASSRGTGGTDTQYF
d_gene: TRBD1; v_gene: TRBV7-9; j_gene: TRBJ1-3; abundance: NA; CDR3nt: TGTGCCAGCAGCCGGGACAGTCGAATCACCATATATTTT; CDR3aa: CASSRDSRITIYF
d_gene: NA; v_gene: TRBV5-4; j_gene: TRBJ1-1; abundance: few; CDR3nt: TGTGCCAGCAGCTTGGTTTCAGGCCCGATGAACACTGAAGCTTTCTTT; CDR3aa: CASSLVSGPMNTEAFF
d_gene: TRBD1; v_gene: TRBV27; j_gene: TRBJ1-5; abundance: few; CDR3nt: TGTGCCAGCAGTCGGACAGGGGACCCCAGTCAGCCCCAGCATTTT; CDR3aa: CASSRTGDPSQPQHF
d_gene: NA; v_gene: TRBV7-2; j_gene: TRBJ1-3; abundance: NA; CDR3nt: TGTGCCAGCAGCTTAGGAGGCGACTCTGGAAACACCATATATTTT; CDR3aa: CASSLGGDSGNTIYF
d_gene: TRBD2; v_gene: TRBV5-4; j_gene: TRBJ2-3; abundance: once; CDR3nt: TGTGCCAGCACCGTACGAGCGGGGGGGCCAGTAATGACAGATACGCAGTATTTT; CDR3aa: CASTVRAGGPVMTDTQYF
d_gene: TRBD2; v_gene: TRBV6-5; j_gene: TRBJ2-7; abundance: NA; CDR3nt: TGTGCCAGCAGTAACATACTAGCGGGGGGTTACGAGCAGTACTTC; CDR3aa: CASSNILAGGYEQYF
d_gene: NA; v_gene: TRBV9; j_gene: TRBJ1-3; abundance: NA; CDR3nt: TGTGCCAGCAGCAATCCACAGGGCGAAGGAAACACCATATATTTT; CDR3aa: CASSNPQGEGNTIYF
d_gene: TRBD2; v_gene: TRBV5-1; j_gene: TRBJ2-3; abundance: NA; CDR3nt: TGCGCCAGCAGCTTCCTACTAGCGGGGAACACAGATACGCAGTATTTT; CDR3aa: CASSFLLAGNTDTQYF
d_gene: NA; v_gene: TRBV14; j_gene: TRBJ2-2; abundance: NA; CDR3nt: TGTGCCAGCAGCCACCTCACCGGGGAGCTGTTTTTT; CDR3aa: CASSHLTGELFF
d_gene: TRBD1; v_gene: TRBV19; j_gene: TRBJ1-5; abundance: NA; CDR3nt: TGTGCCTCAACGACGTGGGACAGAGTCAATCAGCCCCAGCATTTT; CDR3aa: CASTTWDRVNQPQHF
d_gene: NA; v_gene: TRBV9; j_gene: TRBJ1-2; abundance: NA; CDR3nt: TGTGCCAGCAGCGGTACAGCAGAGACCTTC; CDR3aa: CASSGTAETF
d_gene: TRBD1; v_gene: TRBV30; j_gene: TRBJ1-2; abundance: NA; CDR3nt: TGTGCCTGGAGAAGAAGGGGGCGATTAAGCGGCTACACCTTC; CDR3aa: CAWRRRGRLSGYTF
d_gene: NA; v_gene: TRBV6-1; j_gene: TRBJ2-3; abundance: NA; CDR3nt: TGTGCCAGCAGTGATGCTGGGGCAGGCACAGATACGCAGTATTTT; CDR3aa: CASSDAGAGTDTQYF
d_gene: NA; v_gene: TRBV5-4; j_gene: TRBJ1-4; abundance: few; CDR3nt: TGTGCCAGCAGCTCCAGGACCCGGGGAACTAATGAAAAACTGTTTTTT; CDR3aa: CASSSRTRGTNEKLFF
d_gene: TRBD1; v_gene: TRBV5-1; j_gene: TRBJ2-1; abundance: NA; CDR3nt: TGCGCCAGCAGCTCGTTACAGGGGAATGAGCAGTTCTTC; CDR3aa: CASSSLQGNEQFF
d_gene: NA; v_gene: TRBV11-2; j_gene: TRBJ2-1; abundance: NA; CDR3nt: TGTGCCAGCAGCTCGTATGAGCAGTTCTTC; CDR3aa: CASSSYEQFF
d_gene: NA; v_gene: TRBV12-3/TRBV12-4; j_gene: TRBJ1-1; abundance: once; CDR3nt: TGTGCCAGCAGTTTATCGGGGATTGAGGCTTTCTTT; CDR3aa: CASSLSGIEAFF
d_gene: TRBD1; v_gene: TRBV30; j_gene: TRBJ1-5; abundance: NA; CDR3nt: TGTGCCTGGAGTAAGGGGACAGGGGATCAGCCCCAGCATTTT; CDR3aa: CAWSKGTGDQPQHF
d_gene: NA; v_gene: TRBV7-8; j_gene: TRBJ1-2; abundance: NA; CDR3nt: TGTGCCAGCAGCTTAGCGAGGGGAGGGGACTATGGCTACACCTTC; CDR3aa: CASSLARGGDYGYTF
d_gene: NA; v_gene: TRBV19; j_gene: TRBJ1-2; abundance: once; CDR3nt: TGTGCCAGTAGTATAGACGTCGTCTATGGCTACACCTTC; CDR3aa: CASSIDVVYGYTF
d_gene: TRBD1; v_gene: TRBV3-1/TRBV3-2; j_gene: TRBJ1-1; abundance: NA; CDR3nt: TGTGCCAGCAGCCAGTGGGACAGCGTCAAGACTGAAGCTTTCTTT; CDR3aa: CASSQWDSVKTEAFF